These 31 T cell receptor beta chains originate from one sample sequenced in a study of blood T cells in healthy people across ages. Primed by a sample-barcoded 5' primer and a J-beta primer mix, a second PCR proceeded for 7 to 11 cycles. Via MiXCR, TCRdb re-called the 5' RACE reads, giving one row per CDR3 protein. The sample has about 1.1 million distinct CDR3 sequences; around two fifths are singletons. The specimen sequenced was blood. The source of these receptors is a man aged 18 to 29 in good health.

V gene TRBV3-1 combines with J gene TRBJ2-3, with D perhaps being TRBD1 or TRBD2 (6 bases each). CDR3 length equals 16 residues. Trimming took 6 bases from V and 0 from J, leaving 16 bases between them. The germline V gene has CDR1 LGHDT and CDR2 YNNKEL (reference sequence). The CDR3 protein is CASSPGGTQSTDTQYF. The CDR3, as DNA: TGTGCCAGCAGTCCCGGAGGGACACAAAGCACAGATACGCAGTATTTT.

The chain employs TRBV2 and TRBJ2-1, with D perhaps assigned TRBD1 or TRBD2 (5 bases each). From germline, CDR1 is SNHLY and CDR2 FYNNEI. V was cut by 3 bases and J by 6 bases, with 21 bases left in between. CDR3 length: 17 amino acids. CDR3 sequence: CASSERGIRWVGNEQFF. In DNA, the CDR3 is TGTGCCAGCAGTGAGAGGGGTATCAGGTGGGTTGGCAATGAGCAGTTCTTC.

This clonotype was recorded many times. The V call is TRBV5-1, the J call TRBJ2-7; possible D gene TRBD1, 5 bases. Germline CDR1 reads SGHRS; CDR2 reads YFSETQ. V was trimmed by 0 bases and J by 5 bases, leaving 12 bases between them. The CDR3 has 14 amino acids. In nucleotides, the CDR3 is TGCGCCAGCAGCTTGGGCAGGGTTGAGGACGAGCAGTACTTC. This translates into CASSLGRVEDEQYF.

This clonotype has more than one count but fewer than ten. V usage is TRBV27 and J usage is TRBJ1-2; unclear D gene. The CDR3 runs 14 residues. V was trimmed by 8 bases and J by 2 bases, leaving 15 bases between them. Germline CDR1 reads MNHEY; CDR2 reads SMNVEV (reference sequence). For the CDR3, the DNA is TGTGCCAGCGGTACTAGAAGTCTGAACTATGGCTACACCTTC. Protein sequence: CASGTRSLNYGYTF.

This clonotype was seen a single time. The rearrangement links TRBV6-1 to TRBJ1-5; D remains unclear. The CDR3 loop spans 12 amino acids. The V end lost 3 bases, the J end lost 8 bases, and 8 bases lay between the germline ends. Germline values: CDR1 MNHNS, CDR2 SASEGT. The CDR3 loop is CASSDSGEPQHF. The CDR3 DNA is TGTGCCAGCAGTGATTCGGGAGAGCCCCAGCATTTT.

The chain employs TRBV4-2 and TRBJ2-6, with TRBD1 as a possible D gene (8 bases). Germline V gene lookup returns CDR1 LGHNA and CDR2 YNFKEQ. V was clipped by 5 bases and J by 2 bases, with 13 bases between them. The CDR3 totals 16 residues. The CDR3 region has the DNA TGTGCCAGCAGCTGGGAGGGACAGGCTGGGGCCAACGTCCTGACTTTC. Its translation: CASSWEGQAGANVLTF.

The table lists this clonotype with a few counts. The chain uses TRBV3-1 and TRBJ2-1; weak D call: TRBD2 (6 bases). Germline CDR1 is LGHDT and CDR2 is YNNKEL (reference sequence). The CDR3 length is 15 residues. The germline V and J ends were trimmed by 4 bases and 6 bases, with 16 bases remaining between them. CDR3 residues: CASSRGLITLNEQFF. CDR3 DNA: TGTGCCAGCAGCCGGGGACTCATTACGCTCAATGAGCAGTTCTTC.

This clonotype showed up just a few times. The CDR3 DNA is TGTGCCAGCAGCTTAGGACAGGGGGCGCTTGGTGAGCAGTTCTTC. It yields the protein CASSLGQGALGEQFF. The rearrangement uses TRBV7-3 and TRBJ2-1; 11 bases fit TRBD1. The CDR3 spans 15 residues. V trimming: 2 bases; J trimming: 9 bases; junction bases outside the gene matches: 6. Germline V gene data show CDR1 as SGHTA and CDR2 as FQGTGA.

This clonotype was counted only a few times. The genes are TRBV7-2 and TRBJ1-2, with D possibly matching TRBD1 (5 bases). CDR1 is SGHTA and CDR2 is FQGNSA in the germline V gene. The CDR3 has 14 residues. V was clipped by 4 bases and J by 6 bases, with 15 bases between them. The CDR3 loop is CASSSSGFGNGYTF. The CDR3 coding sequence is TGTGCCAGCAGCTCCTCAGGGTTCGGGAATGGCTACACCTTC.

This rearrangement joins TRBV4-1 to TRBJ2-7; D unclear. CDR1 and CDR2 (germline): MGHRA, YSYEKL. The CDR3 is 13 amino acids. V was clipped by 1 base and J by 7 bases, with 11 bases between them. In nucleotides, the CDR3 is TGCGCCAGCAGCCAAGTTTGGAACAATGAGCAGTACTTC. Protein product: CASSQVWNNEQYF.

This chain uses TRBV4-3 with TRBJ2-1, with D possibly being TRBD1 or TRBD2 (5 bases each). Trimming shortened V by 1 base and J by 6 bases, and 7 bases separated the two germline ends. CDR1 and CDR2 (germline): LGHNA, YSLEER. This CDR3 has 13 amino acids. The CDR3 bases are TGCGCCAGCAGCCAAGCGGGACGCAATGAGCAGTTCTTC. Its protein product is CASSQAGRNEQFF.

The chain couples TRBV3-1 to TRBJ1-1, with TRBD1 as a possible D gene (6 bases). V lost 4 bases and J lost 3, with 15 bases in between. The CDR3 is 15 amino acids. Germline CDR1 LGHDT, CDR2 YNNKEL (reference sequence). Here the CDR3 reads CASSRRTGADTEAFF. In nucleotides, the CDR3 is TGTGCCAGCAGCCGCCGTACGGGGGCTGACACTGAAGCTTTCTTT.

The rearrangement joins TRBV2 to TRBJ2-3; weak D call: TRBD2 (6 bases). The germline CDR1 and CDR2 sequences are SNHLY and FYNNEI. The CDR3 has 18 amino acids. V dropped 0 bases and J dropped 0 bases, with 16 bases sitting between them. CDR3 in amino acids: CASSEAWDSKISTDTQYF. CDR3 DNA: TGTGCCAGCAGTGAAGCGTGGGACTCTAAAATAAGCACAGATACGCAGTATTTT.

This clonotype appeared a few times. This chain connects TRBV10-3 to TRBJ1-5; no firm D call. Germline V gene data show CDR1 as ENHRY and CDR2 as SYGVKD. V lost 0 bases to trimming and J lost 5 bases, with 8 bases between them. The CDR3 is 14 amino acids. The CDR3 DNA reads as TGTGCCATCAGTGAGTCGCGAGGTGATCAGCCCCAGCATTTT. Translation: CAISESRGDQPQHF.

V is TRBV4-3 and J is TRBJ2-1, with D perhaps matching TRBD2 (7 bases). The CDR3 has 15 residues. CDR1 and CDR2 from the germline V gene are LGHNA and YSLEER. Trimming removed 3 bases at V and 4 bases at J, with 13 bases between. Here the CDR3 reads CASSHEGGPYNEQFF. DNA of the CDR3: TGCGCCAGCAGCCATGAGGGGGGGCCATACAATGAGCAGTTCTTC.

This clonotype has more than one count but fewer than ten. CDR3 DNA sequence: TGTGCCACCTGGGCGTCGGGGATTGAGCAGTTCTTC. Its protein product is CATWASGIEQFF. This rearrangement joins TRBV28 to TRBJ2-1, with D possibly TRBD2 on 5 matching bases. Germline assignment: CDR1 MDHEN and CDR2 SYDVKM. The CDR3 runs to 12 residues. Trimming removed 10 bases at V and 9 bases at J, with 16 bases between.

This clonotype was observed a single time. V and J are TRBV6-2 or TRBV6-3 and TRBJ2-5; maybe TRBD2 (5 bases). The length of the CDR3 is 16 residues. The germline CDR1 and CDR2 sequences are MNHEY and SVGEGT. V lost 0 bases, J lost 4 bases, and 15 bases lay in between. CDR3 in amino acids: CASSYSHTHGGETQYF. For the CDR3, the DNA is TGTGCCAGCAGTTACTCCCACACCCATGGAGGAGAGACCCAGTACTTC.

This chain connects TRBV6-2 or TRBV6-3 to TRBJ2-5; 9 bases match TRBD1. Germline CDR1 MNHEY, CDR2 SVGEGT. J was trimmed by 5 bases and V by 5 bases; bases with no gene match: 3. CDR3 length: 13 amino acids. The CDR3 protein is CASSRTGDETQYF. For the CDR3, the DNA is TGTGCCAGCAGTAGGACAGGGGACGAGACCCAGTACTTC.

This clonotype was seen a few times. The V gene is TRBV14, the J gene TRBJ2-1; 11 bases fit TRBD2. The CDR3 is 16 amino acids. Germline-derived CDR1 and CDR2 are SGHDN and FVKESK. V shed 4 bases and J 2 bases; nucleotides not matched to a gene: 4. The CDR3 here is CASSLLTSGAYNEQFF. CDR3 DNA: TGTGCCAGCAGCCTTCTGACTAGCGGGGCCTACAATGAGCAGTTCTTC.

The V call is TRBV20-1, the J call TRBJ2-1; TRBD2 matches 7 bases. J gave up 15 bases and V 3 bases, and 11 bases lay outside the gene matches. Germline assignment: CDR1 DFQATT and CDR2 SNEGSKA (reference sequence). This CDR3 spans 12 amino acids. In DNA form, the CDR3 reads TGCAGTGCTAGCCTAGCGGTCCCCCCAGGGTTCTTC. This gives the protein CSASLAVPPGFF.

The CDR3 sequence: CASAITSTDTQYF. CDR3 nucleotides: TGTGCCAGCGCTATAACTAGCACAGATACGCAGTATTTT. The chain couples TRBV6-6 to TRBJ2-3; D not certain. This CDR3 region has 13 residues. Germline V gene sequence: CDR1 MNHNY, CDR2 SVGAGI (reference sequence). V lost 8 bases and J 0 bases, leaving 9 bases between the germline ends.

This clonotype has ten or more counts. Germline is not matched at one junction end, which may reflect a read error. As DNA, the CDR3 is TGTGCCAGCAGCTTAGGCAATGAGCAGTTCTTC. Amino acid sequence: CASSLGNEQFF. This rearrangement joins TRBV12-3 or TRBV12-4 to TRBJ2-1, with D unresolved. The CDR3 contains 11 residues.

The rearrangement joins TRBV20-1 to TRBJ2-1, with D possibly being TRBD2 (5 bases). Germline V gene lookup returns CDR1 DFQATT and CDR2 SNEGSKA (reference sequence). CDR3 length: 16 amino acids. V lost 7 bases, J lost 5 bases, and 24 bases lay in between. Written as DNA, the CDR3 is TGCAGTGGCTCGGGATTTGGGGTCAAGGTTAACAATGAGCAGTTCTTC. It codes for CSGSGFGVKVNNEQFF.

This clonotype was seen a few times. The V and J genes are TRBV15 and TRBJ1-5; no clear D. V was shortened by 5 bases and J by 4 bases, with 6 bases between the two germline ends. The germline V gene encodes CDR1 LNHNV and CDR2 YYDKDF (reference sequence). This CDR3 is 12 amino acids long. The CDR3 sequence: CATSEINQPQHF. The DNA for the CDR3 is TGTGCCACCAGCGAAATAAATCAGCCCCAGCATTTT.

The CDR3 reads CASSPRTGGYTF. CDR3 DNA sequence: TGTGCCAGCAGTCCCAGGACAGGGGGCTACACCTTC. The rearrangement links TRBV28 to TRBJ1-2, with 8 bases identical to TRBD1. CDR3 length equals 12 residues. Per germline, CDR1 MDHEN and CDR2 SYDVKM. Unmatched junction bases numbered 4, after V lost 5 bases and J lost 8 bases.

This rearrangement joins TRBV29-1 to TRBJ2-1; D is unclear. CDR3 length: 14 residues. CDR1 is SQVTM and CDR2 is ANQGSEA in the germline V gene. The V gene lost 6 bases and the J gene lost 6 bases, with 18 bases spanning the gap. The DNA for the CDR3 is TGCAGCGTCCTAAAAATCAGGTCTCTCAATGAGCAGTTCTTC. This encodes CSVLKIRSLNEQFF.

This clonotype has a handful of counts. The rearrangement joins TRBV4-3 to TRBJ1-2; possibly TRBD1 for D (5 bases). V lost 1 base and J 12 bases, leaving 15 bases between the germline ends. There are 13 residues in the CDR3. The V gene's germline CDR1 is LGHNA and CDR2 YSLEER. The DNA for the CDR3 is TGCGCCAGCAGCCAAGTAACAGGAAGATCCCACACCTTC. Translation: CASSQVTGRSHTF.

This clonotype occurred a few times. The rearrangement links TRBV9 to TRBJ1-2; the D is unclear. CDR3 length: 16 amino acids. V was clipped by 0 bases and J by 0 bases, with 12 bases between them. Germline V gene lookup returns CDR1 SGDLS and CDR2 YYNGEE. CDR3 bases: TGTGCCAGCAGCGTAGCGCTCGGAGATCCTAACTATGGCTACACCTTC. Its protein product is CASSVALGDPNYGYTF.

This clonotype was found once. The V gene is TRBV11-2, the J gene TRBJ2-7; D is perhaps TRBD1 (5 bases). V was clipped by 7 bases and J by 7 bases, with 20 bases between them. CDR3 size: 14 residues. Per germline, CDR1 SGHAT and CDR2 FQNNGV. The CDR3 DNA follows: TGTGCCAGCAATAGGGGCTCACCTACACTTGAGCAGTACTTC. Its translation is CASNRGSPTLEQYF. The complete variable domain, with remaining parts taken from reference TRBV11-2 and TRBJ2-7, reads EAGVAQSPRYKIIEKRQSVAFWCNPISGHATLYWYQQILGQGPKLLIQFQNNGVVDDSQLPKDRFSAERLKGVDSTLKIQPAKLEDSAVYLCASNRGSPTLEQYFGPGTRLTVT.

V usage is TRBV4-3 and J usage is TRBJ1-5; 7 positions agree with TRBD1. This CDR3 contains 17 residues. Germline trimming cut 0 bases from V and 4 bases from J; bases unmatched to any gene: 9. CDR1 is LGHNA and CDR2 is YSLEER in the germline V gene. The CDR3 loop reads CASSQERTGATNQPQHF. The CDR3 DNA is TGCGCCAGCAGCCAAGAACGAACAGGGGCCACAAATCAGCCCCAGCATTTT.

The chain employs TRBV21-1 and TRBJ2-5; TRBD1 was called by the table and not checked on the DNA. TRBV21-1 is reported as a pseudogene. This CDR3 is 16 amino acids long. DNA for the CDR3: TGTGCCAGCAGCCCCCCCGGGAGCACCATACAAGAGACCCAGTACTTC. It is translated as CASSPPGSTIQETQYF.